This entry lists 11 T cell receptor beta chains sequenced from one sample in a study of OX40 agonist ivuxolimab in advanced cancers. Sequenced by immunoSEQ multiplex PCR; TCRdb stores in-frame clones only, minus some. Of 48,000 or so clones listed, about three quarters are singletons. This sample comprised CD4+ or CD8+ T cells sorted from blood, obtained in a trial of the OX40 agonist ivuxolimab. These receptors were obtained from an adult with an advanced solid tumor such as melanoma, head and neck, liver or kidney cancer.

V is TRBV30 and J is TRBJ1-1; D is perhaps TRBD1 (6 bases). V lost 8 bases and J 1 base, leaving 14 bases between the germline ends. CDR1 is GTSNPN and CDR2 is SVGIG in the germline V gene (reference sequence). The length of the CDR3 is 13 residues. The CDR3 DNA is TGTGCCCGGACTAGGACAGAGAACACTGAAGCTTTCTTT. Translated, it gives CARTRTENTEAFF.

This clone has only a few counts. The chain recombines TRBV9 with TRBJ2-1; weak D call: TRBD2 (5 bases). Germline V gene sequence: CDR1 SGDLS, CDR2 YYNGEE. Trimming left V 3 bases short and J 0 bases short, with 10 bases between. The length of the CDR3 is 15 residues. The CDR3 DNA follows: TGTGCCAGCAGCGCGGTGGACTTCTCCTACAATGAGCAGTTCTTC. This sequence encodes CASSAVDFSYNEQFF.

The rearrangement uses TRBV7-9 and TRBJ2-4; weak D call: TRBD1 (6 bases). The CDR3 runs 15 residues. Germline V lookup: CDR1 SEHNR, CDR2 FQNEAQ (reference sequence). V gave up 6 bases and J gave up 8 bases, with 20 bases separating them. CDR3 amino acids: CASRKLGQMGDIQYF. The CDR3 DNA is TGTGCCAGCAGGAAACTTGGACAGATGGGGGACATTCAGTACTTC.

In its sample, this clone was seen a few times. This rearrangement joins TRBV7-9 to TRBJ2-4; maybe TRBD2 (6 bases). Germline CDR1 is SEHNR and CDR2 is FQNEAQ (reference sequence). The V and J ends lost 1 base and 8 bases respectively, with 9 bases between them. CDR3 length: 13 amino acids. In nucleotides, the CDR3 is TGTGCCAGCAGCTTAGGCAGGAGGGACATTCAGTACTTC. It encodes CASSLGRRDIQYF.

This clone was detected once. The chain has TRBV7-2 and TRBJ1-4; D remains unclear. The CDR3 contains 13 residues. Per the germline V gene, CDR1 is SGHTA and CDR2 is FQGNSA. V lost 5 bases to trimming and J lost 7 bases, with 11 bases between them. The CDR3 DNA is TGTGCCAGCAGCCGACGGTTTCCTGAAAAACTGTTTTTT. Its translation: CASSRRFPEKLFF.

This chain links TRBV28 with TRBJ1-5; D is perhaps TRBD1 (5 bases). Germline V gene lookup returns CDR1 MDHEN and CDR2 SYDVKM. V gave up 3 bases and J gave up 4 bases, with 19 bases separating them. The CDR3 length is 17 residues. The CDR3 reads CASSFLDRTQDNQPQHF. The CDR3, as DNA: TGTGCCAGCAGTTTTCTCGACAGAACTCAAGATAATCAGCCCCAGCATTTT.

This chain connects TRBV7-9 to TRBJ1-1; D gene uncertain. CDR3 length: 13 residues. The V gene lost 6 bases and the J gene lost 0 bases, with 8 bases spanning the gap. Germline V lookup: CDR1 SEHNR, CDR2 FQNEAQ (reference sequence). CDR3 protein: CASSEPLNTEAFF. CDR3 DNA sequence: TGTGCCAGCAGTGAGCCGCTGAACACTGAAGCTTTCTTT. The full variable domain, its missing parts supplied by reference TRBV7-9 and TRBJ1-1, is DTGVSQNPRHKITKRGQNVTFRCDPISEHNRLYWYRQTLGQGPEFLTYFQNEAQLEKSRLLSDRFSAERPKGSFSTLEIQRTEQGDSAMYLCASSEPLNTEAFFGQGTRLTVV.

This clone has a handful of counts. Other DNA sequences in the same sample also yield this CDR3. The chain links TRBV5-4 to TRBJ2-5, with 10 bases fitting TRBD2. The trim removed 0 bases at V and 2 bases at J, leaving 1 base unmatched. The germline V gene has CDR1 SGHNT and CDR2 YYREEE (reference sequence). CDR3 size: 15 residues. The CDR3 here is CASSLVLAGQETQYF. In nucleotides, the CDR3 is TGTGCCAGCAGCTTGGTACTAGCGGGACAAGAGACCCAGTACTTC.

The rearrangement links TRBV11-2 to TRBJ1-3; maybe TRBD1 (5 bases). The CDR3 runs to 15 residues. Trimming removed 2 bases at V and 2 bases at J, with 10 bases between. Germline CDR1 SGHAT, CDR2 FQNNGV. In nucleotides, the CDR3 is TGTGCCAGCAGCTTAAGGTCAGGGACTGGAAACACCATATATTTT. Encoded protein: CASSLRSGTGNTIYF. Drawing the rest from reference TRBV11-2 and TRBJ1-3, the complete variable domain is EAGVAQSPRYKIIEKRQSVAFWCNPISGHATLYWYQQILGQGPKLLIQFQNNGVVDDSQLPKDRFSAERLKGVDSTLKIQPAKLEDSAVYLCASSLRSGTGNTIYFGEGSWLTVV.

This clone showed up just once. V usage is TRBV18 and J usage is TRBJ1-5; D gene uncertain. CDR3 length equals 16 residues. Trimming removed 0 bases at V and 2 bases at J, with 11 bases between. The germline CDR1 and CDR2 sequences are KGHSH and LQKENI. The chain's CDR3 is CASSPPTGEGNQPQHF. The CDR3 bases are TGTGCCAGCTCACCACCGACCGGGGAAGGCAATCAGCCCCAGCATTTT.

The chain is built from TRBV10-3 and TRBJ1-2, with D uncertain. V gave up 0 bases and J gave up 11 bases, with 13 bases separating them. CDR3 size: 13 residues. The germline gives CDR1 ENHRY, CDR2 SYGVKD. The DNA of the CDR3 is TGTGCCATCAGTGAGTCCAGTAGAATAGGATACACCTTC. Protein: CAISESSRIGYTF.